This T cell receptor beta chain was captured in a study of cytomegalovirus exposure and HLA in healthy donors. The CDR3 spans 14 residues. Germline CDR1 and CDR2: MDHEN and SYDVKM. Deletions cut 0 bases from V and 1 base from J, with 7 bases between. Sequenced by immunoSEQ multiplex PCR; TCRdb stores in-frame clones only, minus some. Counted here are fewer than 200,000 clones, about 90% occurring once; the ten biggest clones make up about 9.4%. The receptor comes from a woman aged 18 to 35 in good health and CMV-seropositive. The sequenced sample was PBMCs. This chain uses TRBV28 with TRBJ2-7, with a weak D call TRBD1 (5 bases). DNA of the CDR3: TGTGCCAGCAGTTTATGGGGGCAGTCCTACGAGCAGTACTTC. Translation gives CASSLWGQSYEQYF.